This T cell receptor beta chain was captured by sequencing in a study of radiotherapy plus CTLA-4 blockade in lung cancer. The overall study: Objective response was observed in roughly 20% of patients, and disease control in roughly 31%. Findings and caveats of the study: Peripheral blood showed expansion of tumor-derived TCR clones after radiotherapy and ipilimumab. Strongest reported response predictors: early blood clone changes and post-radiation interferon-beta.

This CDR3 is built from 14 residues. Looked up from germline, CDR1 is MNHEY and CDR2 is SVGAGI. V lost 8 bases, J lost 3 bases, and 17 bases lay in between. The count of this clone is one. Its target is not known. Receiving focal radiation plus CTLA-4 blockade with ipilimumab were patients who had chemo-refractory metastatic non-small-cell lung cancer. Profiling relied on immunoSEQ multiplex PCR, and the TCRdb table lists in-frame clones only, not all of them. Of about 62,000 clones in the sample, roughly 76% were seen once. This TCR came from a human donor with non-small cell lung cancer who had a complete response to radiotherapy plus ipilimumab. V is TRBV6-5 and J is TRBJ2-7; D may be TRBD1 (5 bases). The input for sequencing was peripheral blood, taken from a patient treated with radiotherapy plus ipilimumab. The CDR3, as DNA: TGTGCCAGCCGTTCACAGACAGTGAGCTACGAGCAGTACTTC. Its protein is CASRSQTVSYEQYF.